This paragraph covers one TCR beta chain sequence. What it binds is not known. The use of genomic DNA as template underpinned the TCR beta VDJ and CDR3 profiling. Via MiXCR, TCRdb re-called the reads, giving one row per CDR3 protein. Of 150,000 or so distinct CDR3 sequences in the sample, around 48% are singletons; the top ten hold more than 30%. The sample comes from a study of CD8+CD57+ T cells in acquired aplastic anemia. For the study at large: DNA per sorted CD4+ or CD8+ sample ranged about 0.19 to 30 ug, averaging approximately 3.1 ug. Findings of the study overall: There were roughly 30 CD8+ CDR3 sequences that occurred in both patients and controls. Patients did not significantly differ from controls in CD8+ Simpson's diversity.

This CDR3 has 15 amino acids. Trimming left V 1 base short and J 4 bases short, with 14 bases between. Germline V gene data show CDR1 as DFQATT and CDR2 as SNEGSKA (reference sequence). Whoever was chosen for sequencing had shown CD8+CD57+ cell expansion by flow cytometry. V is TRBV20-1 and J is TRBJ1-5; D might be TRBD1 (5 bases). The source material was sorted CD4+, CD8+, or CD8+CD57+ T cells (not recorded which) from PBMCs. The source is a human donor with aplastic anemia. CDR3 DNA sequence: TGCAGTGCTAGAGGCCCGGGACTGATGAATCAGCCCCAGCATTTT. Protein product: CSARGPGLMNQPQHF.